This TCR beta chain was obtained from a study of patients and donors after allogeneic stem cell transplantation. This clonotype has more than one count but fewer than ten. TCRdb redid the calling of the RT-PCR reads with MiXCR, one entry per CDR3 protein. The sample holds about a million distinct CDR3 sequences, under 20% seen once. Germline V CDR1 and CDR2: LGHDT, YNNKEL (reference sequence). The V and J ends lost 4 bases and 4 bases respectively, with 17 bases between them. This CDR3 region has 15 residues. The TCR was taken from a human donor who was either an allogeneic HSCT recipient or a stem cell or donor lymphocyte infusion donor (not recorded which). It is not recorded whose cells these are; they may come from a transplant donor. The source material was blood, either unsorted or a sorted T cell fraction (not recorded which). The chain joins TRBV3-1 to TRBJ2-7; D possibly corresponds to TRBD2 (6 bases). CDR3 sequence reads: CASSPTGIRGYEQYF. For the CDR3, the DNA is TGTGCCAGCAGCCCGACCGGGATTCGGGGGTACGAGCAGTACTTC.